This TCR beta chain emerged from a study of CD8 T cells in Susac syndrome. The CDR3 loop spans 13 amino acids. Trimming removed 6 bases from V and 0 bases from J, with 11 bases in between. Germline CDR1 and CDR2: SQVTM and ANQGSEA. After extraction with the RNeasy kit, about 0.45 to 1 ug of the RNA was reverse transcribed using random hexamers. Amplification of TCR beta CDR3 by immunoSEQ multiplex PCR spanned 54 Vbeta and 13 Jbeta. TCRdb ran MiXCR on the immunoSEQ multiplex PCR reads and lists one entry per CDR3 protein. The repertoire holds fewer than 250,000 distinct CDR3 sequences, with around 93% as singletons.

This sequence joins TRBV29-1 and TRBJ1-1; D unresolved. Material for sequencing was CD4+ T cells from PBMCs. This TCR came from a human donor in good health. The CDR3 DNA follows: TGCAGCGTGGCCGCGAGGGTGAACACTGAAGCTTTCTTT. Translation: CSVAARVNTEAFF.